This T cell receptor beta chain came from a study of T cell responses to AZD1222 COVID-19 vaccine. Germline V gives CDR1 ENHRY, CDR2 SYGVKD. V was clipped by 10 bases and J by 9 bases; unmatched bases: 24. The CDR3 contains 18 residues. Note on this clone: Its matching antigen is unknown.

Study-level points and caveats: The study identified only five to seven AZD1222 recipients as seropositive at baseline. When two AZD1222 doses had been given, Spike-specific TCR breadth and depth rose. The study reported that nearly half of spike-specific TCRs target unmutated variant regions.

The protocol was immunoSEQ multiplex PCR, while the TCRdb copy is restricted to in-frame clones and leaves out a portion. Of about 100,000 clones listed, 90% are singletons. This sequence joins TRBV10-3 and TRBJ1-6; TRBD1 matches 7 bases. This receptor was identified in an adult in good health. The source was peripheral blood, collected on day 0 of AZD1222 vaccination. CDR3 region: CATAPGTAPKERLSPLHF. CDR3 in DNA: TGTGCCACGGCGCCGGGGACAGCACCGAAGGAGAGACTTTCACCCCTCCACTTT.